The 3 T cell receptor beta chains listed next were all sequenced from one sample in a study of human T cells and chemical hapten exposure. Time point here: patch test 3, about 24 weeks after DPC sensitization. Treatment given: therapeutic diphenylcyclopropenone sensitization with weekly scalp DPC. TCRdb itself ran the RACE reads through MiXCR, one entry per CDR3 protein. The sample lists about 82,000 distinct CDR3 sequences, 10% to 15% seen once, with about 5.7% in the top ten. The specimen was whole blood, collected in connection with sensitization to the hapten diphenylcyclopropenone (DPC). These receptors were collected from a woman aged 50 to 65 with alopecia areata. Some clones in this sample may be carry-over from other donors' samples.

This clonotype was observed a handful of times. The chain recombines TRBV20-1 with TRBJ1-5; no firm D call. The CDR3 runs 15 residues. The ends were cut back, 0 bases at V and 0 bases at J, with 9 bases in the middle. The V gene's germline CDR1 is DFQATT and CDR2 SNEGSKA (reference sequence). CDR3 protein: CSARDPSGSNQPQHF. As DNA, the CDR3 is TGCAGTGCTAGAGATCCCTCGGGTAGCAATCAGCCCCAGCATTTT.

The rearrangement links TRBV9 to TRBJ2-2, with D unclear. The CDR3 is made up of 13 amino acids. V dropped 0 bases and J dropped 6 bases, with 6 bases sitting between them. In germline, CDR1 is SGDLS, CDR2 YYNGEE. The CDR3 bases are TGTGCCAGCAGCGTAGTGACGGCCGGGGAGCTGTTTTTT. Encoded protein: CASSVVTAGELFF. Filled out from reference TRBV9 and TRBJ2-2, the complete variable domain reads DSGVTQTPKHLITATGQRVTLRCSPRSGDLSVYWYQQSLDQGLQFLIQYYNGEERAKGNILERFSAQQFPDLHSELNLSSLELGDSALYFCASSVVTAGELFFGEGSRLTVL.

This chain links TRBV4-2 with TRBJ2-2; possible D gene TRBD2, 6 bases. Trimming removed 0 bases at V and 4 bases at J, with 12 bases between. Germline CDR1 LGHNA, CDR2 YNFKEQ. The CDR3 is 16 residues long. The DNA of the CDR3 is TGTGCCAGCAGCCAAGAGCAGGGAGGAGGCACCGGGGAGCTGTTTTTT. It encodes CASSQEQGGGTGELFF.